This note documents a single T cell receptor beta chain sequence. This sample was taken from a study of T cell changes during pregnancy in multiple sclerosis. Profiled with immunoSEQ multiplex PCR; TCRdb holds only in-frame clones, not every one. The table records about 60,000 clones, more than 75% of them present only once. Germline V gene sequence: CDR1 SGDLS, CDR2 YYNGEE. The CDR3 extends over 13 amino acids. The V gene lost 4 bases and the J gene lost 1 base, with 6 bases spanning the gap. This clonotype originated in a female donor with multiple sclerosis, enrolled in a pregnancy study. The source material was peripheral blood, sampled in the second trimester of pregnancy. This chain connects TRBV9 to TRBJ1-3; D unresolved. The CDR3 protein is CASSPYSGNTIYF. CDR3 coding DNA: TGTGCCAGCAGCCCTTATTCTGGAAACACCATATATTTT.